The TCR beta chain described here comes from a study of blood T cell repertoires in COVID-19. At the level of the study: The United States, Italy and Spain provided the acute and convalescent COVID-19 samples.

Data came from immunoSEQ multiplex PCR; TCRdb stores just in-frame clones and leaves some out. The sample has around 140,000 clones, 84% seen once. Germline V gene data show CDR1 as MNHEY and CDR2 as SVGEGT. V was clipped by 6 bases and J by 13 bases; unmatched bases: 14. The CDR3 extends over 13 amino acids. Those enrolled, adults aged roughly 18 to 95 years, came from 25 or so US areas. Grouping used clinical history reported by participants in a survey and questionnaire. The TCR was taken from a woman aged 50 to 65 with acute COVID-19. The material sequenced was PBMCs or T cells enriched from blood (not recorded which). This chain uses TRBV6-2 or TRBV6-3 with TRBJ1-2, with 7 nucleotides matching TRBD1. The DNA for the CDR3 is TGTGCCAGCAGCATTCGCCCGGGACAGTTTATCACCTTC. Its protein is CASSIRPGQFITF.